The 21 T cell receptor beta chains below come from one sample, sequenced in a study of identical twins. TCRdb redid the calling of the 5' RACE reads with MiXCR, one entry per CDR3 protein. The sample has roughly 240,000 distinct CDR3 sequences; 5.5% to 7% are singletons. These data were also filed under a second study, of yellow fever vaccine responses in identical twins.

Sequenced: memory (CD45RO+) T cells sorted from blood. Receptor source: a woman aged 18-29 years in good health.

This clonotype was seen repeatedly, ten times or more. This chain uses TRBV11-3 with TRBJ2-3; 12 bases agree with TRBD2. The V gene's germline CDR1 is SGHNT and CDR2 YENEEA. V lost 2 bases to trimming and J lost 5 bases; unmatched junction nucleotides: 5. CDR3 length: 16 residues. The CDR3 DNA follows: TGTGCCAGCAGCTTACTAGCGGGAGGGCCTGGAGATACGCAGTATTTT. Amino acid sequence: CASSLLAGGPGDTQYF.

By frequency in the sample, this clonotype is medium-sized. CDR3: CASSQGGQSREKLFF. The CDR3 nucleotides are TGCGCCAGCAGCCAAGGTGGACAATCCAGGGAAAAACTGTTTTTT. The gene calls are TRBV4-1 and TRBJ1-4, with a possible D match to TRBD1 (5 bases). The CDR3 contains 15 residues. Germline V gene sequence: CDR1 MGHRA, CDR2 YSYEKL. Trimming removed 1 base at V and 8 bases at J, with 14 bases between.

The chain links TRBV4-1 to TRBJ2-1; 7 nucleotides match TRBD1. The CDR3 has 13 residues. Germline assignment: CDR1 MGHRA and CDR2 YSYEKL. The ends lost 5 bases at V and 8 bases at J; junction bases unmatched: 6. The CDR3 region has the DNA TGCGCCAGCAGCGATAGGGGGCAAGATGAGCAGTTCTTC. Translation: CASSDRGQDEQFF.

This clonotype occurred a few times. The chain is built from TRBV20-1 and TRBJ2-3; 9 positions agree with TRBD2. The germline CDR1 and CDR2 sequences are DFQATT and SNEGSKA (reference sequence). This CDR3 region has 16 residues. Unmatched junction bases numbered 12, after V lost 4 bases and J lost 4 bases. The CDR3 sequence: CSAIPPGLALADTQYF. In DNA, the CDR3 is TGCAGTGCTATACCACCGGGACTAGCCTTAGCAGATACGCAGTATTTT.

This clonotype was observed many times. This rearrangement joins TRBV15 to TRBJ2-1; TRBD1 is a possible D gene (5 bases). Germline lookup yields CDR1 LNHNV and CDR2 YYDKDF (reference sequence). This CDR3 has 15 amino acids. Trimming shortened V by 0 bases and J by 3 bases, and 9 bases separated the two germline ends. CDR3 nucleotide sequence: TGTGCCACCAGCAGAGAGGGAAGGGGCTACAATGAGCAGTTCTTC. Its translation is CATSREGRGYNEQFF.

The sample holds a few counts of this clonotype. For the CDR3, the DNA is TGCGCCAGCAGACCTTTCGTCACAGATACGCAGTATTTT. Translation gives CASRPFVTDTQYF. This sequence joins TRBV5-1 and TRBJ2-3, with D hard to call. The length of the CDR3 is 13 residues. Trimming cost V 5 bases and J 2 bases, with 9 bases left between them. The V gene's germline CDR1 is SGHRS and CDR2 YFSETQ.

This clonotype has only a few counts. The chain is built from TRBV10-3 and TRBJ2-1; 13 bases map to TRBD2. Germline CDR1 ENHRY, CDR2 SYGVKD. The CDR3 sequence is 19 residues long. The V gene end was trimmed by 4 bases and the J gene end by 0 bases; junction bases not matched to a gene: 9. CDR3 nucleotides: TGTGCCATCAGTGGGACTAGCGGGGGTCAACCGCACTCCTACAATGAGCAGTTCTTC. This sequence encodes CAISGTSGGQPHSYNEQFF.

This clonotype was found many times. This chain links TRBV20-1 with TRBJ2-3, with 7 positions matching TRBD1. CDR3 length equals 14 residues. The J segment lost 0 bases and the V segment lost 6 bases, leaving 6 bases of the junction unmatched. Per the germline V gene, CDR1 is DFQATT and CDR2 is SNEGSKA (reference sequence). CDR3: CSAAEGASTDTQYF. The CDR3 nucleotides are TGCAGTGCCGCCGAGGGGGCTAGCACAGATACGCAGTATTTT.

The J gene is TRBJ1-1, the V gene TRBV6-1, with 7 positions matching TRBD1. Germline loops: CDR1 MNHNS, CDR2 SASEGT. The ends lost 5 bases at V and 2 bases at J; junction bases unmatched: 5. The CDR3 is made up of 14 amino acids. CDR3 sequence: CASSKGQLNTEAFF. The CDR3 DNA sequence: TGTGCCAGCAGTAAGGGACAGCTTAACACTGAAGCTTTCTTT.

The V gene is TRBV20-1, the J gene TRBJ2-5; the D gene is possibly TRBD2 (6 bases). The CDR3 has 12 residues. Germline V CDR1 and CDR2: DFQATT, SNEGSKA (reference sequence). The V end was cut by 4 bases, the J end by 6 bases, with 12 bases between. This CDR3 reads CSATGGRKTQYF. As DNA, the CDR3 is TGCAGTGCTACCGGGGGAAGAAAGACCCAGTACTTC.

The CDR3 here is CSAWPLSGSSYNEQFF. DNA of the CDR3: TGCAGTGCATGGCCCCTCAGCGGGAGCTCCTACAATGAGCAGTTCTTC. The rearrangement joins TRBV20-1 to TRBJ2-1; TRBD2 matches 8 bases. With 6 bases clipped from V and 0 bases from J, the junction kept 10 bases outside the gene matches. This CDR3 has 16 residues. Germline V lookup: CDR1 DFQATT, CDR2 SNEGSKA (reference sequence).

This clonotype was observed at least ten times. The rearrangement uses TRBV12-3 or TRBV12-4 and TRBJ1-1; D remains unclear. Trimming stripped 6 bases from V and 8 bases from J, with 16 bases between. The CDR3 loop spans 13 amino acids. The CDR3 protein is CASRSTGPGEAFF. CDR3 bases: TGTGCCAGCAGGTCCACTGGACCGGGAGAAGCTTTCTTT.

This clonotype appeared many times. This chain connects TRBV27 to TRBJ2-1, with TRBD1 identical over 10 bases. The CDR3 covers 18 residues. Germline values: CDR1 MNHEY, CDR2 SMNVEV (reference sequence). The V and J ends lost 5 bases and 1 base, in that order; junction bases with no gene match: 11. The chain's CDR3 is CASSRDRGVIGSYNEQFF. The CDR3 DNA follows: TGTGCCAGCAGTAGGGACAGGGGTGTTATAGGGTCCTACAATGAGCAGTTCTTC.

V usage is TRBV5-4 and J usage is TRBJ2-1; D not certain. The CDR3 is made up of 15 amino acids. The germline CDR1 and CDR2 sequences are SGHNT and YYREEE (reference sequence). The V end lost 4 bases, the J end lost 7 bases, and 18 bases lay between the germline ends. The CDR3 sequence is CASSHLNSLGNEQFF. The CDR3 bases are TGTGCCAGCAGCCACCTAAATTCCCTCGGGAATGAGCAGTTCTTC.

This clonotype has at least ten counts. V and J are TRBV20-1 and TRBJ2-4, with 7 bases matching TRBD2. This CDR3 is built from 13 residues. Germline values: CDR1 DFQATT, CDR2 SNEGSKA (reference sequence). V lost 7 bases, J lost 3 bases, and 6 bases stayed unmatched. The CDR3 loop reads CSGSTSVKNIQYF. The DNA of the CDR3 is TGCAGTGGCAGCACTAGCGTCAAAAACATTCAGTACTTC.

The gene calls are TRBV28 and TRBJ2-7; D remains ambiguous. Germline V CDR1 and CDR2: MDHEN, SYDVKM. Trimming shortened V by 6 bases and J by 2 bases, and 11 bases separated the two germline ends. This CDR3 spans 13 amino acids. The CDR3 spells CASSLSDPYEQYF. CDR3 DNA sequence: TGTGCCAGCAGCCTCTCCGACCCCTACGAGCAGTACTTC.

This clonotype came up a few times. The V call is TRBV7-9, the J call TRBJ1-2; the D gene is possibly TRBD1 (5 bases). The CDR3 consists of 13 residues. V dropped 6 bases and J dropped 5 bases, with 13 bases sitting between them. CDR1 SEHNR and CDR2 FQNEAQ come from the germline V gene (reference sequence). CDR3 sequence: CASSPSDIYGYTF. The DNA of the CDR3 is TGTGCCAGCAGTCCCTCGGACATTTATGGCTACACCTTC.

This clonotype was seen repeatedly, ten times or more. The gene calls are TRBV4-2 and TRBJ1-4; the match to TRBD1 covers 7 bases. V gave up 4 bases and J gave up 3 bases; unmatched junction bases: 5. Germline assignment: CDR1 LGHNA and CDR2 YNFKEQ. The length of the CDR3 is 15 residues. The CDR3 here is CASSRDRAPNEKLFF. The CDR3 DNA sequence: TGTGCCAGCAGCCGCGACAGGGCCCCTAATGAAAAACTGTTTTTT.

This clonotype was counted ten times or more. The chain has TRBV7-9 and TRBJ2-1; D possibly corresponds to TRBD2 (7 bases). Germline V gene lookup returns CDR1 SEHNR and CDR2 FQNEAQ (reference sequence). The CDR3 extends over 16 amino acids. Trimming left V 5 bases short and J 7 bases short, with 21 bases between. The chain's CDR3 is CASSPGWGGRVNEQFF. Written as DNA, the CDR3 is TGTGCCAGCAGCCCCGGGTGGGGGGGGCGCGTAAATGAGCAGTTCTTC.

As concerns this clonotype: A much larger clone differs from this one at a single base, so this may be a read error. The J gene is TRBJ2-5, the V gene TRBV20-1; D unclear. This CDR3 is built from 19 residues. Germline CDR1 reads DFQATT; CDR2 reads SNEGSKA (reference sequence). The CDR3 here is CCARVFPFGKHTPQETQYF. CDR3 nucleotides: TGCTGTGCTAGGGTCTTTCCTTTTGGGAAACATACACCGCAAGAGACCCAGTACTTC.

CDR3 residues: CAIRPSGTDEQFF. The CDR3 nucleotides are TGTGCCATCAGGCCCAGCGGGACGGATGAGCAGTTCTTC. The V and J genes are TRBV10-3 and TRBJ2-1; 7 nucleotides match TRBD2. Germline assignment: CDR1 ENHRY and CDR2 SYGVKD. CDR3 length: 13 amino acids. Trimming removed 6 bases from V and 8 bases from J; junction bases left unmatched: 7.